The 24 T cell receptor beta chains below were found in one sample sequenced in a study of PD-L1 blockade in urothelial cancer. The table came from immunoSEQ multiplex PCR; TCRdb's copy has only in-frame clones and leaves some out. The sample includes roughly 650 clones, about 37% of them seen just once. The sample was tumor tissue, taken before atezolizumab (anti-PD-L1) treatment. The receptor source for this set is a man aged 60 to 69 with urothelial cancer.

This chain connects TRBV29-1 to TRBJ2-1; a possible D gene is TRBD1 (5 bases). Trimming took 7 bases from V and 0 from J, leaving 13 bases between them. Germline values: CDR1 SQVTM, CDR2 ANQGSEA. The CDR3 is made up of 14 amino acids. The CDR3 is CSGEGAFSYNEQFF. CDR3 in DNA: TGCAGCGGGGAAGGGGCATTCTCCTACAATGAGCAGTTCTTC.

This rearrangement joins TRBV30 to TRBJ1-1, with a tentative D call TRBD1 (6 bases). The CDR3 contains 13 residues. Looked up from germline, CDR1 is GTSNPN and CDR2 is SVGIG (reference sequence). The V end was cut by 5 bases, the J end by 1 base, with 11 bases between. The CDR3 region is CAWGTGKNTEAFF. For the CDR3, the DNA is TGTGCCTGGGGAACAGGGAAGAACACTGAAGCTTTCTTT.

The CDR3 coding sequence is TGTGCCAGCAGTCCGCCCGGGACTGGCAATGAGCAGTTCTTC. Amino acid sequence: CASSPPGTGNEQFF. This chain joins TRBV28 and TRBJ2-1; TRBD2 is a possible D gene (6 bases). Trimming cost V 5 bases and J 6 bases, with 14 bases left between them. The CDR3 has 14 amino acids. Germline loops: CDR1 MDHEN, CDR2 SYDVKM. The variable domain in full, completed from reference TRBV28 and TRBJ2-1, reads DVKVTQSSRYLVKRTGEKVFLECVQDMDHENMFWYRQDPGLGLRLIYFSYDVKMKEKGDIPEGYSVSREKKERFSLILESASTNQTSMYLCASSPPGTGNEQFFGPGTRLTVL.

This clone showed up just a few times. V usage is TRBV6-8 and J usage is TRBJ1-1; D remains unclear. Trimming removed 7 bases from V and 4 bases from J, with 19 bases in between. This CDR3 spans 15 amino acids. Per the germline V gene, CDR1 is MNHGY and CDR2 is SAAAGT. The CDR3, as DNA: TGTGCCAGCAACCTACCGAGGGTGCTCGGCACTGAAGCTTTCTTT. Translated: CASNLPRVLGTEAFF.

The sample holds a few counts of this clone. The rearrangement uses TRBV19 and TRBJ1-4; D perhaps matches TRBD1 (6 bases). Germline CDR1 is LNHDA and CDR2 is SQIVND (reference sequence). V dropped 5 bases and J dropped 6 bases, with 13 bases sitting between them. This CDR3 is 14 amino acids long. As DNA, the CDR3 is TGTGCCAGTAGTCCAACAGGGTACGATGAAAAACTGTTTTTT. Amino acid sequence: CASSPTGYDEKLFF.

This clone has just a few counts. This sequence joins TRBV6-8 and TRBJ1-1, with 7 bases identical to TRBD1. V lost 5 bases to trimming and J lost 2 bases; unmatched junction nucleotides: 8. Germline values: CDR1 MNHGY, CDR2 SAAAGT. This CDR3 spans 15 amino acids. The CDR3: CASSEGQIFNTEAFF. The CDR3 bases are TGTGCCAGCAGTGAGGGACAGATCTTCAACACTGAAGCTTTCTTT.

The genes are TRBV18 and TRBJ1-3; D remains unclear. CDR1 KGHSH and CDR2 LQKENI come from the germline V gene. CDR3 length: 20 amino acids. The V gene lost 2 bases and the J gene lost 0 bases, with 23 bases spanning the gap. CDR3 DNA sequence: TGTGCCAGCTCACCAATTTTTCGAGGAACTGGAGTTCTCTCTGGAAACACCATATATTTT. Amino acids: CASSPIFRGTGVLSGNTIYF.

The chain is built from TRBV18 and TRBJ2-3, with a weak D call TRBD1 (6 bases). This CDR3 spans 14 amino acids. Germline CDR1 reads KGHSH; CDR2 reads LQKENI. V lost 4 bases and J 4 bases, leaving 12 bases between the germline ends. The CDR3 region is CASSLSGVADTQYF. For the CDR3, the DNA is TGTGCCAGCTCACTTTCAGGGGTGGCAGATACGCAGTATTTT.

The rearrangement joins TRBV11-3 to TRBJ2-1, with D hard to call. The CDR3 runs to 14 residues. V was shortened by 6 bases and J by 8 bases, with 17 bases between the two germline ends. CDR1 SGHNT and CDR2 YENEEA come from the germline V gene. Here the CDR3 reads CASRPLSAVDEQFF. CDR3 sequence (DNA): TGTGCCAGCAGACCTCTTTCTGCGGTCGATGAGCAGTTCTTC.

This clone was recorded a few times. V usage is TRBV6-8 and J usage is TRBJ2-1, with D unclear. The CDR3 contains 13 residues. The V end was cut by 0 bases, the J end by 6 bases, with 6 bases between. CDR1 and CDR2 from the germline V gene are MNHGY and SAAAGT. The CDR3 sequence: CASSYSGFNEQFF. In DNA form, the CDR3 reads TGTGCCAGCAGTTACTCGGGTTTCAATGAGCAGTTCTTC.

The rearrangement links TRBV28 to TRBJ1-1; 8 nucleotides agree with TRBD1. With 1 base clipped from V and 3 bases from J, the junction kept 4 bases outside the gene matches. Per the germline V gene, CDR1 is MDHEN and CDR2 is SYDVKM. There are 15 residues in the CDR3. CDR3 region: CASSLYWTGHTEAFF. The CDR3 DNA is TGTGCCAGCAGTTTATACTGGACAGGGCACACTGAAGCTTTCTTT.

This clone was observed a handful of times. The V call is TRBV28, the J call TRBJ2-7, with TRBD2 identical over 11 bases. Per the germline V gene, CDR1 is MDHEN and CDR2 is SYDVKM. V dropped 5 bases and J dropped 3; count of bases not matched to a gene: 3. The CDR3 length is 14 residues. CDR3: CASSIGTSGYEQYF. The DNA for the CDR3 is TGTGCCAGCAGTATCGGGACTAGCGGCTACGAGCAGTACTTC. Variable domain in full (rest from reference TRBV28 and TRBJ2-7): DVKVTQSSRYLVKRTGEKVFLECVQDMDHENMFWYRQDPGLGLRLIYFSYDVKMKEKGDIPEGYSVSREKKERFSLILESASTNQTSMYLCASSIGTSGYEQYFGPGTRLTVT.

The chain combines TRBV18 with TRBJ2-3; D is unclear. Trimming removed 3 bases at V and 6 bases at J, with 7 bases between. The CDR3 loop spans 12 amino acids. The germline CDR1 and CDR2 sequences are KGHSH and LQKENI. The CDR3, as DNA: TGTGCCAGCTCACCCCGAAGGGATACGCAGTATTTT. It specifies CASSPRRDTQYF. Looking up the rest from reference TRBV18 and TRBJ2-3 gives the full variable domain: NAGVMQNPRHLVRRRGQEARLRCSPMKGHSHVYWYRQLPEEGLKFMVYLQKENIIDESGMPKERFSAEFPKEGPSILRIQQVVRGDSAAYFCASSPRRDTQYFGPGTRLTVL.

This chain joins TRBV18 and TRBJ2-7; D may be TRBD2 (5 bases). CDR1 and CDR2 (germline): KGHSH, LQKENI. The V end was cut by 1 base, the J end by 3 bases, with 13 bases between. This CDR3 region has 15 residues. The CDR3 protein is CASSPRAGINYEQYF. The CDR3 DNA is TGTGCCAGCTCACCACGGGCGGGTATAAACTACGAGCAGTACTTC.

The rearrangement links TRBV6-8 to TRBJ2-7, with D possibly matching TRBD1 (5 bases). The CDR3 spans 12 residues. The V gene's germline CDR1 is MNHGY and CDR2 SAAAGT. CDR3 DNA sequence: TGTGGCCAGGGAAGGAGCTCCTACGAGCAGTACTTC. Translating gives CGQGRSSYEQYF.

The V gene is TRBV14, the J gene TRBJ1-1; tentatively, D is TRBD1 (6 bases). The length of the CDR3 is 12 residues. The germline gives CDR1 SGHDN, CDR2 FVKESK. The V and J ends lost 2 bases and 10 bases respectively, with 11 bases between them. The CDR3 bases are TGTGCCAGCAGCCAAACGGGGGCATTAGCTTTCTTT. As protein: CASSQTGALAFF.

This chain connects TRBV18 to TRBJ2-7; D is undetermined. The CDR3 has 12 amino acids. V was shortened by 6 bases and J by 0 bases, with 6 bases between the two germline ends. Germline loops: CDR1 KGHSH, CDR2 LQKENI. The CDR3 region is CASSTNSYEQYF. CDR3 DNA: TGTGCCAGCTCGACGAACTCCTACGAGCAGTACTTC.

The CDR3 region has the DNA TGCGCCAGCAGCTCCGGGACAGAGAACACCGGGGAGCTGTTTTTT. It codes for CASSSGTENTGELFF. The V and J genes are TRBV5-1 and TRBJ2-2; 7 nucleotides agree with TRBD1. CDR3 length: 15 residues. V shed 3 bases and J 1 base; nucleotides not matched to a gene: 3. Germline V gene lookup returns CDR1 SGHRS and CDR2 YFSETQ.

This chain links TRBV30 with TRBJ1-1; no firm D call. V was pared by 0 bases and J by 6 bases, with 8 bases between. The CDR3 is 12 amino acids. Germline-derived CDR1 and CDR2 are GTSNPN and SVGIG (reference sequence). The CDR3 is CAWSVDGAEAFF. CDR3 nucleotide sequence: TGTGCCTGGAGTGTAGATGGGGCTGAAGCTTTCTTT. The full variable domain, with the rest looked up from reference TRBV30 and TRBJ1-1, is SQTIHQWPATLVQPVGSPLSLECTVEGTSNPNLYWYRQAAGRGLQLLFYSVGIGQISSEVPQNLSASRPQDRQFILSSKKLLLSDSGFYLCAWSVDGAEAFFGQGTRLTVV.

This clone occurred once. CDR3 sequence reads: CAWSVWGVGNTIYF. As DNA, the CDR3 is TGTGCCTGGAGTGTATGGGGGGTCGGAAACACCATATATTTT. The J gene is TRBJ1-3, the V gene TRBV30; the D gene is possibly TRBD1 (5 bases). Trimming pared 0 bases from V and 4 bases from J, leaving 10 bases between. Germline V gene data show CDR1 as GTSNPN and CDR2 as SVGIG (reference sequence). The CDR3 consists of 14 residues.

The chain couples TRBV14 to TRBJ2-5; 10 nucleotides line up with TRBD2. The V segment lost 0 bases and the J segment 3 bases; nucleotides outside the gene matches: 1. Germline V gives CDR1 SGHDN, CDR2 FVKESK. The CDR3 is 15 amino acids. CDR3 protein: CASSQDLAGEETQYF. In nucleotides, the CDR3 is TGTGCCAGCAGCCAAGACCTAGCGGGAGAAGAGACCCAGTACTTC.

The chain has TRBV11-3 and TRBJ2-1, with 8 bases aligning to TRBD1. Germline CDR1 reads SGHNT; CDR2 reads YENEEA. This CDR3 comprises 14 residues. V gave up 3 bases and J gave up 4 bases; unmatched junction bases: 2. Here the CDR3 reads CASSLDRAYNEQFF. The CDR3 DNA sequence: TGTGCCAGCAGCTTGGACAGGGCGTACAATGAGCAGTTCTTC.

This chain uses TRBV28 with TRBJ1-5; 7 positions match TRBD1. This CDR3 has 12 amino acids. CDR1 is MDHEN and CDR2 is SYDVKM in the germline V gene. Unmatched junction bases numbered 5, after V lost 9 bases and J lost 6 bases. The CDR3 protein is CASWTGSQPQHF. CDR3 DNA: TGTGCCAGTTGGACAGGCAGTCAGCCCCAGCATTTT.

The rearrangement uses TRBV6-8 and TRBJ1-1; TRBD1 might be the D (6 bases). Germline loops: CDR1 MNHGY, CDR2 SAAAGT. Deletions cut 2 bases from V and 4 bases from J, with 14 bases between. The CDR3 consists of 15 residues. The CDR3 DNA sequence: TGTGCCAGCAGTTACGGGGGGGCGCAGCTCACTGAAGCTTTCTTT. Translating it yields CASSYGGAQLTEAFF.